This is a list of T cell receptor beta chains from one sample in a study of cytomegalovirus exposure and HLA in healthy donors. Assay: immunoSEQ multiplex PCR; the TCRdb copy retains only in-frame clones and omits some. This table has around 140,000 clones, approximately 80% appearing once. The sample consisted of PBMCs. The source of these receptors is a woman in her 40s in good health and CMV-seronegative. CDR3s include the opening cysteine and the closing phenylalanine or tryptophan. The order of the fields is J gene, V gene, CDR3 protein.

>TRBJ2-3|TRBV29-1
CSVKSGGLDTQYF
>TRBJ1-2|TRBV29-1
CSGLTGDGYPF
>TRBJ2-5|TRBV12-5
CASANFRETQYF
>TRBJ2-3|TRBV10-3
CAISELAPGADTQYF
>TRBJ1-5|TRBV4-1
CASSQDRGQGVGLGPQHF
>TRBJ2-2|TRBV19
CASNWQGDTGELFF
>TRBJ1-4|TRBV11-2
CASSSTQGIGEKLFF
>TRBJ2-1|TRBV18
CASSLQDTRFYNEQFF
>TRBJ2-1|TRBV6-5
CASSGDSRGSEQFF
>TRBJ2-7|TRBV27
CASGFSGRAGGQYF
>TRBJ2-1|TRBV5-1
CASRETSGDYNEQFF
>TRBJ1-3|TRBV10-3
CAISGDRGQSSGNTIYF
>TRBJ2-7|TRBV19
CASSIGTGLYEQYF
>TRBJ1-2|TRBV6-5
CASSYNLDRGKDGYTF
>TRBJ2-2|TRBV6-5
CASSFVTGELFF
>TRBJ1-5|TRBV27
CASRGTGGQPQHF
>TRBJ2-2|TRBV2
CASRDAGTAGGELFF
>TRBJ1-5|TRBV6-1
CASTLGGADQPQHF
>TRBJ1-1|TRBV4-1
CASSLLALVGVNTEAFF
>TRBJ2-7|TRBV12-5
CASGVLDRGYSYEQYF
>TRBJ1-2|TRBV20-1
CSASRPYGYTF
>TRBJ1-2|TRBV29-1
CSTGAEQGYGYTF
>TRBJ1-4|TRBV28
CASSPGGRGEKLFF
>TRBJ1-2|TRBV6-5
CASSQIDRVGGYTF